A selection of T cell receptor beta chains follows, all from one sample in a study of T-cell reconstitution after alpha-beta-depleted transplantation in children. TCRdb reprocessed the PCR reads with MiXCR, giving one entry per CDR3 protein. The sample lists 450,000 to 600,000 distinct CDR3 sequences; over 10% were seen once. This specimen was PBMCs, mostly from graft donor cells, taken 360 days after TCRalphabeta/CD19-depleted stem cell transplant. The receptors originated from a male patient younger than 18 who had a stem cell transplant for acute myeloid leukemia, so the T cells may come from the graft donor. CDR3s include the opening cysteine and the closing phenylalanine or tryptophan. D genes are given only for firm matches. Some rows mark clone size as missing; the rest say once, few, many or name a class of expanded clone.

clone size	J gene	D gene	V gene	CDR3 protein	CDR3 DNA
many	TRBJ2-5	-	TRBV10-3	CAISGYEGLTQETQYF	TGTGCCATCAGTGGTTACGAGGGCCTCACGCAAGAGACCCAGTACTTC
few	TRBJ2-1	-	TRBV28	CASRHLNEQFF	TGTGCCAGCCGTCATCTCAATGAGCAGTTCTTC
many	TRBJ2-1	TRBD1	TRBV29-1	CSARQGIPNEQFF	TGCAGCGCCAGACAGGGAATCCCAAATGAGCAGTTCTTC
-	TRBJ2-7	-	TRBV11-3	CASSLGFGERSYEQYF	TGTGCCAGCAGCTTAGGGTTCGGTGAACGCTCCTACGAGCAGTACTTC
few	TRBJ2-2	-	TRBV7-3	CASRLLGPNTGELFF	TGTGCCAGCAGGCTCCTGGGACCGAACACCGGGGAGCTGTTTTTT
-	TRBJ2-3	-	TRBV7-7	CASSLLGIMDTQYF	TGTGCTAGCAGCTTACTCGGGATAATGGATACGCAGTATTTT
-	TRBJ2-7	TRBD2	TRBV7-9	CASTILAAYEQYF	TGTGCCAGCACCATCCTAGCGGCCTACGAGCAGTACTTC
many	TRBJ2-7	TRBD2	TRBV29-1	CSVEDRDYSYEQYF	TGCAGCGTTGAGGACCGGGACTACTCCTACGAGCAGTACTTC
few	TRBJ2-7	-	TRBV4-3	CASSQESVGGLREQYF	TGCGCCAGCAGCCAAGAATCGGTAGGCGGCCTACGGGAGCAGTACTTC
few	TRBJ1-4	-	TRBV7-6	CASSPFYRDEKLFF	TGTGCCAGCAGCCCCTTCTACAGGGACGAAAAACTGTTTTTT
-	TRBJ2-1	TRBD2	TRBV14	CASSQGRLARLYNEQFF	TGTGCCAGCAGCCAAGGTCGACTAGCGCGTCTCTACAATGAGCAGTTCTTC
-	TRBJ2-7	TRBD1	TRBV14	CASSQTGQGHHEQYF	TGTGCCAGCAGCCAAACGGGACAGGGTCACCACGAGCAGTACTTC
-	TRBJ2-7	TRBD2	TRBV29-1	CSVVGSGRADEQYF	TGCAGCGTTGTGGGTAGCGGGAGGGCTGACGAGCAGTACTTC
-	TRBJ2-3	TRBD2	TRBV5-1	CASSKGLAAHTDTQYF	TGCGCCAGCAGCAAGGGACTAGCGGCCCACACAGATACGCAGTATTTT